The 14 T cell receptor beta chains given below trace back to one sample, sequenced in a study of cytomegalovirus exposure and HLA in healthy donors. Researchers ran the PCR with 60 Vbeta and 13 Jbeta primers. Clones were read by immunoSEQ multiplex PCR, and TCRdb kept only the in-frame ones, dropping some. Found here are some 130,000 clones, around three quarters of them singletons; the top ten hold approximately 4.8%. The source material was PBMCs. All receptors come from a young man in good health.

The chain has TRBV10-3 and TRBJ2-7; 15 bases line up with TRBD2. Germline V gene lookup returns CDR1 ENHRY and CDR2 SYGVKD. Trimming at V came to 4 bases and at J to 9 bases, leaving 13 bases not matched to a gene. CDR3 length equals 17 residues. The DNA for the CDR3 is TGTGCCATCAGTGTTTCGGGACTAGCGGGAGGCCCCATGGGGCAGTACTTC. Translated, it gives CAISVSGLAGGPMGQYF.

This clone was counted a few times. This chain links TRBV11-2 with TRBJ1-1; TRBD1 matches at 7 bases. Trimming removed 5 bases from V and 11 bases from J; junction bases left unmatched: 8. Germline CDR1 and CDR2: SGHAT and FQNNGV. The CDR3 has 12 residues. In DNA, the CDR3 is TGTGCCAGCAGCCAAGACAGGGTGTTGGCTTTCTTT. Protein product: CASSQDRVLAFF.

This chain links TRBV6-1 with TRBJ2-5, with TRBD1 matching over 8 bases. The last part of the DNA fits TRBJ2-7 better; the J call may be wrong. From germline, CDR1 is MNHNS and CDR2 SASEGT. CDR3 length: 15 residues. The CDR3, as DNA: TGTGCCAGCAGTACGGACAGGGCCAGCTCCTACGAGCAGTACTTC. Translating it yields CASSTDRASSYEQYF.

This clone occurred a few times. The chain uses TRBV18 and TRBJ2-7; 8 bases match TRBD2. Unmatched junction bases numbered 6, after V lost 2 bases and J lost 3 bases. Germline loops: CDR1 KGHSH, CDR2 LQKENI. The CDR3 is 15 amino acids. CDR3 sequence reads: CASSPSRTSSYEQYF. CDR3 sequence (DNA): TGTGCCAGCTCACCATCTAGGACTAGCAGCTACGAGCAGTACTTC.

This clone was seen only a few times. The chain joins TRBV4-3 to TRBJ2-7; 10 nucleotides agree with TRBD2. The CDR3 is 15 amino acids. The V and J ends lost 3 bases and 3 bases, in that order; junction bases with no gene match: 5. Germline CDR1 reads LGHNA; CDR2 reads YSLEER. The CDR3 here is CASSQGASGSYEQYF. The CDR3 nucleotides read TGCGCCAGCAGCCAGGGGGCTAGCGGGAGCTACGAGCAGTACTTC.

The V call is TRBV28, the J call TRBJ2-5; 11 positions match TRBD1. The J call is in doubt because the DNA end fits TRBJ2-7 better. The germline CDR1 and CDR2 sequences are MDHEN and SYDVKM. The CDR3 has 15 residues. CDR3 amino acids: CASSPAGTGGYEQYF. The CDR3 DNA follows: TGTGCCAGCAGTCCCGCCGGGACAGGGGGCTACGAGCAGTACTTC.

This chain joins TRBV29-1 and TRBJ2-7, with 12 bases matching TRBD1. CDR3 length: 13 residues. CDR1 is SQVTM, CDR2 ANQGSEA, per germline. J gave up 7 bases and V 3 bases, and 4 bases lay outside the gene matches. Here the CDR3 DNA reads TGCAGCGTTGAGGGACAGGGGGCTTGGGAGCAGTACTTC. It codes for CSVEGQGAWEQYF.

The V gene is TRBV10-1, the J gene TRBJ2-5; 7 nucleotides agree with TRBD1. The ends lost 5 bases at V and 3 bases at J; junction bases unmatched: 9. The germline V gene encodes CDR1 WNHNN and CDR2 SYGVQD (reference sequence). CDR3 size: 15 residues. The CDR3 reads CASSFAGTAKETQYF. CDR3 sequence (DNA): TGCGCCAGCAGTTTCGCCGGGACAGCAAAAGAGACCCAGTACTTC.

The gene calls are TRBV2 and TRBJ2-2, with D possibly TRBD1 on 6 matching bases. The CDR3 consists of 15 residues. V was cut by 7 bases and J by 0 bases, with 12 bases left in between. Germline V gene data show CDR1 as SNHLY and CDR2 as FYNNEI. The CDR3 protein is CASKMDRPNTGELFF. The CDR3 coding sequence is TGTGCCAGCAAAATGGACAGACCGAACACCGGGGAGCTGTTTTTT. Together with reference TRBV2 and TRBJ2-2, the CDR3 gives the full variable domain: EPEVTQTPSHQVTQMGQEVILRCVPISNHLYFYWYRQILGQKVEFLVSFYNNEISEKSEIFDDQFSVERPDGSNFTLKIRSTKLEDSAMYFCASKMDRPNTGELFFGEGSRLTVL.

The chain is built from TRBV6-1 and TRBJ2-7; D ambiguous. The CDR3 spans 14 residues. V was trimmed by 1 base and J by 1 base, leaving 8 bases between them. Germline V gene sequence: CDR1 MNHNS, CDR2 SASEGT. CDR3 in DNA: TGTGCCAGCAGTGAAGTCCAGGAATCCTACGAGCAGTACTTC. This codes for CASSEVQESYEQYF.

The chain employs TRBV5-1 and TRBJ2-7, with D uncertain. This CDR3 spans 13 amino acids. Trimming left V 1 base short and J 7 bases short, with 12 bases between. Germline V gives CDR1 SGHRS, CDR2 YFSETQ. The CDR3 region is CASSLPPNREQYF. The CDR3, as DNA: TGCGCCAGCAGCTTGCCCCCTAATCGGGAGCAGTACTTC. The variable domain in full, with the rest retrieved from reference TRBV5-1 and TRBJ2-7, is KAGVTQTPRYLIKTRGQQVTLSCSPISGHRSVSWYQQTPGQGLQFLFEYFSETQRNKGNFPGRFSGRQFSNSRSEMNVSTLELGDSALYLCASSLPPNREQYFGPGTRLTVT.

Notes on this clone: The junction shows a germline mismatch at one end, possibly a read error. The chain links TRBV7-9 to TRBJ1-1, with D perhaps TRBD1 (6 bases). The CDR3 is 11 residues long. The germline V gene has CDR1 SEHNR and CDR2 FQNEAQ (reference sequence). CDR3 DNA: TGTTCCAGCAGCTGGACAGATGAAGCTTTCTTT. This translates into CSSSWTDEAFF.

The rearrangement uses TRBV5-8 and TRBJ2-2, with D possibly being TRBD1 (5 bases). V gave up 0 bases and J gave up 3 bases, with 9 bases separating them. CDR3 length: 15 amino acids. Germline loops: CDR1 SGHTS, CDR2 YDEGEE. The CDR3 loop is CASSLDSRDTGELFF. CDR3 in DNA: TGTGCCAGCAGCTTGGATTCCAGGGACACCGGGGAGCTGTTTTTT.

The chain couples TRBV7-9 to TRBJ2-5; 8 bases match TRBD2. Germline CDR1 is SEHNR and CDR2 is FQNEAQ (reference sequence). The CDR3 extends over 15 amino acids. Trimming cost V 1 base and J 4 bases; bases outside gene matches: 5. This CDR3 is CASSLDGREGETQYF. The CDR3 DNA follows: TGTGCCAGCAGCTTAGACGGACGGGAGGGAGAGACCCAGTACTTC.